Presented here are 8 T cell receptor beta chains from one specimen sequenced in a study of shared clonotypes between healthy human individuals. TCRdb keeps only in-frame clones here, not all; method: immunoSEQ multiplex PCR. The table has a few million clones, roughly nine tenths seen once; the top ten hold over 0.12%. Material for sequencing was naive CD4+ T cells sorted from blood. As for subset: CD45RA+ positively selected. These receptors were collected from a man younger than 35 in good health.

The gene calls are TRBV30 and TRBJ2-1; TRBD2 matches 14 bases. V shed 7 bases, J shed 2 bases, and the junction held 7 bases outside the gene matches. Germline V CDR1 and CDR2: GTSNPN, SVGIG (reference sequence). The CDR3 extends over 16 amino acids. Here the CDR3 DNA reads TGTGCCTCGACTAGCGGGAGGGTGATCACCTACAATGAGCAGTTCTTC. Its translation is CASTSGRVITYNEQFF.

The chain is built from TRBV19 and TRBJ2-1, with 7 bases aligning to TRBD1. Germline CDR1 reads LNHDA; CDR2 reads SQIVND (reference sequence). CDR3 length: 13 amino acids. Trimming removed 5 bases from V and 7 bases from J; junction bases left unmatched: 5. CDR3 residues: CASSDLRGNEQFF. In DNA, the CDR3 is TGTGCCAGTAGTGACCTCAGGGGGAATGAGCAGTTCTTC.

The chain joins TRBV5-5 to TRBJ2-5, with D possibly TRBD1 on 6 matching bases. CDR1 and CDR2 (germline): SGHKS, YYEKEE (reference sequence). V lost 1 base, J lost 4 bases, and 14 bases lay in between. The CDR3 totals 15 residues. CDR3 loop: CASSLSPGAGETQYF. The DNA for the CDR3 is TGTGCCAGCAGCTTGTCACCAGGGGCAGGAGAGACCCAGTACTTC.

In this sample, this clone turned up once. V and J are TRBV7-2 and TRBJ2-1, with TRBD2 matching 15 bases. CDR1 SGHTA and CDR2 FQGNSA come from the germline V gene. This CDR3 contains 18 residues. V lost 4 bases and J lost 6; bases outside the gene matches: 10. CDR3 nucleotides: TGTGCCAGCAGCTCCCGCCCGGGACTAGCGGGAGGCCGCAATGAGCAGTTCTTC. Residues: CASSSRPGLAGGRNEQFF.

Written as DNA, the CDR3 is TGTGCCAGCAGTTTAGGGGACAGGGTTTATCAGCCCCAGCATTTT. It codes for CASSLGDRVYQPQHF. This sequence joins TRBV28 and TRBJ1-5; 9 bases are a match to TRBD1. This CDR3 contains 15 residues. Germline V lookup: CDR1 MDHEN, CDR2 SYDVKM. Unmatched junction bases numbered 4, after V lost 2 bases and J lost 5 bases.

CDR3 protein: CASSLGRVYLGEQFF. The CDR3 DNA reads as TGTGCCAGCAGCTTGGGCCGGGTCTACCTAGGTGAGCAGTTCTTC. The gene calls are TRBV5-4 and TRBJ2-1; D is unclear. The CDR3 contains 15 residues. The ends were cut back, 0 bases at V and 9 bases at J, with 16 bases in the middle. Germline values: CDR1 SGHNT, CDR2 YYREEE (reference sequence).

This clone has only one observation. The V and J genes are TRBV19 and TRBJ1-2; D ambiguous. Trimming shortened V by 7 bases and J by 8 bases, and 17 bases separated the two germline ends. The CDR3 runs to 13 residues. The germline CDR1 and CDR2 sequences are LNHDA and SQIVND (reference sequence). CDR3 DNA: TGTGCCAGTACTCAACCAGGCGTAGGGGGCTACACCTTC. Translation gives CASTQPGVGGYTF.

This clone was seen more than once but under ten times. The genes are TRBV5-1 and TRBJ2-2, with D maybe TRBD1 (6 bases). V shed 0 bases and J shed 7 bases, with 19 bases lying between them. The CDR3 is made up of 17 amino acids. CDR1 and CDR2 from the germline V gene are SGHRS and YFSETQ. CDR3 bases: TGCGCCAGCAGCTTGGATAGGGGACCAGAACAGGGCGGGGAGCTGTTTTTT. This translates into CASSLDRGPEQGGELFF.